The 8 T cell receptor beta chains below were found in one sample sequenced in a study of OX40 agonist ivuxolimab in advanced cancers. Libraries were prepared by immunoSEQ multiplex PCR; TCRdb keeps only in-frame clonotypes and omits some of them. The sample includes 70,000 to 80,000 clones, 80% to 90% of them seen just once. Sequenced here: CD4+ or CD8+ T cells sorted from blood, sampled in a trial of the OX40 agonist ivuxolimab. All receptors derive from an adult with an advanced solid tumor such as melanoma, head and neck, liver or kidney cancer.

This chain uses TRBV28 with TRBJ2-1; no firm D call. Germline V gene lookup returns CDR1 MDHEN and CDR2 SYDVKM. CDR3 length equals 13 residues. Trimming took 7 bases from V and 4 from J, leaving 11 bases between them. CDR3 sequence reads: CASTEHEYNEQFF. Written as DNA, the CDR3 is TGTGCCAGCACAGAACACGAATACAATGAGCAGTTCTTC. Variable domain in full (rest from reference TRBV28 and TRBJ2-1): DVKVTQSSRYLVKRTGEKVFLECVQDMDHENMFWYRQDPGLGLRLIYFSYDVKMKEKGDIPEGYSVSREKKERFSLILESASTNQTSMYLCASTEHEYNEQFFGPGTRLTVL.

The rearrangement links TRBV9 to TRBJ1-4, with 7 bases identical to TRBD1. V shed 3 bases and J 8 bases; nucleotides not matched to a gene: 10. The CDR3 sequence is 15 residues long. Looked up from germline, CDR1 is SGDLS and CDR2 is YYNGEE. In nucleotides, the CDR3 is TGTGCCAGCAGCGAAAGGGGGGGACAGATAGAAAAACTGTTTTTT. Translating gives CASSERGGQIEKLFF.

The chain couples TRBV11-2 to TRBJ2-1; the D call may be TRBD1 or TRBD2 (5 bases each). The V gene lost 0 bases and the J gene lost 14 bases, with 20 bases spanning the gap. Germline V gene data show CDR1 as SGHAT and CDR2 as FQNNGV. CDR3 length equals 15 residues. CDR3 DNA: TGTGCCAGCAGCTTAGATCTGGGGAGCGGATTAGGGGAGTTCTTC. Translating gives CASSLDLGSGLGEFF. Looking up the rest from reference TRBV11-2 and TRBJ2-1 gives the full variable domain: EAGVAQSPRYKIIEKRQSVAFWCNPISGHATLYWYQQILGQGPKLLIQFQNNGVVDDSQLPKDRFSAERLKGVDSTLKIQPAKLEDSAVYLCASSLDLGSGLGEFFGPGTRLTVL.

This chain links TRBV6-1 with TRBJ1-3; D perhaps matches TRBD1 (6 bases). Germline values: CDR1 MNHNS, CDR2 SASEGT. CDR3 length: 14 residues. V lost 8 bases and J 1 base, leaving 12 bases between the germline ends. The CDR3 spells CASGMTGSGNTIYF. DNA of the CDR3: TGTGCCAGCGGGATGACAGGATCTGGAAACACCATATATTTT.

This clone was detected only once. The rearrangement links TRBV10-1 to TRBJ2-4, with TRBD1 as a possible D gene (5 bases). The CDR3 has 14 amino acids. Trimming shortened V by 3 bases and J by 5 bases, and 11 bases separated the two germline ends. CDR1 is WNHNN and CDR2 is SYGVQD in the germline V gene (reference sequence). CDR3 sequence: CASSDQGEENIQYF. DNA of the CDR3: TGCGCCAGCAGTGACCAGGGCGAAGAAAACATTCAGTACTTC.

V gene TRBV29-1 combines with J gene TRBJ2-1, with 14 bases lining up with TRBD2. The CDR3 covers 15 residues. V shed 6 bases and J 6 bases; nucleotides not matched to a gene: 7. Germline CDR1 is SQVTM and CDR2 is ANQGSEA. The CDR3 DNA follows: TGCAGCGTAGCCGGGACTAGCGGGAGATTCAATGAGCAGTTCTTC. Translation gives CSVAGTSGRFNEQFF.

CDR3 sequence: CASSRGGAGELFF. The CDR3 DNA is TGTGCCAGCAGCCGGGGGGGCGCCGGGGAGCTGTTTTTT. The chain has TRBV28 and TRBJ2-2, with TRBD2 matching 8 bases. Germline V gives CDR1 MDHEN, CDR2 SYDVKM. The J segment lost 6 bases and the V segment lost 6 bases, leaving 3 bases of the junction unmatched. CDR3 size: 13 residues. Complete variable domain (other parts from reference TRBV28 and TRBJ2-2): DVKVTQSSRYLVKRTGEKVFLECVQDMDHENMFWYRQDPGLGLRLIYFSYDVKMKEKGDIPEGYSVSREKKERFSLILESASTNQTSMYLCASSRGGAGELFFGEGSRLTVL.

The rearrangement uses TRBV15 and TRBJ2-7, with D maybe TRBD1 (10 bases). Per germline, CDR1 LNHNV and CDR2 YYDKDF (reference sequence). The CDR3 is 18 amino acids. Deletions cut 1 base from V and 0 bases from J, with 19 bases between. The CDR3 DNA reads TGTGCCACCAGCAGAGGCGGGGGGGACAGGGGACTCTCCTACGAGCAGTACTTC. Its protein is CATSRGGGDRGLSYEQYF.